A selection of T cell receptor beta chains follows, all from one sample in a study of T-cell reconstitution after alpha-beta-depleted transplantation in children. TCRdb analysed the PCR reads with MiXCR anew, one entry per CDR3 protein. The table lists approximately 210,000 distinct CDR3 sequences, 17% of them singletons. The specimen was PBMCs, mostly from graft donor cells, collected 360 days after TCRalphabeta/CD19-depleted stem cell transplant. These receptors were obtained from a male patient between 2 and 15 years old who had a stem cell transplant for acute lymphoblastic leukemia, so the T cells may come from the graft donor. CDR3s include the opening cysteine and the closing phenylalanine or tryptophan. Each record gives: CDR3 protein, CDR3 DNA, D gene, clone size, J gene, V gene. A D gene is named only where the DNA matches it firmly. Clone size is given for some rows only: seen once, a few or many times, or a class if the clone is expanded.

cdr3_aa: CAWSGGVTYEQYF
cdr3_nt: TGTGCCTGGTCGGGAGGGGTAACCTACGAGCAGTACTTC
d_call: TRBD2
clone_size: -
j_call: TRBJ2-7
v_call: TRBV30

cdr3_aa: CASSLVFGTGASYNEQFF
cdr3_nt: TGTGCCAGCAGCTTAGTGTTCGGGACAGGCGCTTCCTACAATGAGCAGTTCTTC
d_call: TRBD1
clone_size: -
j_call: TRBJ2-1
v_call: TRBV11-2

cdr3_aa: CASSPRTGKAETQYF
cdr3_nt: TGTGCCAGCAGCCCCCGGACAGGGAAGGCAGAGACCCAGTACTTC
d_call: TRBD1
clone_size: -
j_call: TRBJ2-5
v_call: TRBV13

cdr3_aa: CASSDVQDSTDTQYF
cdr3_nt: TGTGCCAGCAGTGATGTTCAGGATAGCACAGATACGCAGTATTTT
d_call: -
clone_size: -
j_call: TRBJ2-3
v_call: TRBV2

cdr3_aa: CAGGQGRTTEAFF
cdr3_nt: TGTGCCGGGGGACAGGGACGGACCACTGAAGCTTTCTTT
d_call: TRBD1
clone_size: -
j_call: TRBJ1-1
v_call: TRBV28

cdr3_aa: CASSSRTSGGVEQFF
cdr3_nt: TGTGCCAGCAGTTCAAGGACTAGCGGGGGGGTTGAGCAGTTCTTC
d_call: TRBD2
clone_size: -
j_call: TRBJ2-1
v_call: TRBV28

cdr3_aa: CAISGEPGELFF
cdr3_nt: TGTGCCATCAGCGGGGAACCCGGGGAGCTGTTTTTT
d_call: -
clone_size: -
j_call: TRBJ2-2
v_call: TRBV10-3

cdr3_aa: CASSYLGTGGNTGELFF
cdr3_nt: TGTGCCAGCAGTTACTTGGGGACAGGGGGGAACACCGGGGAGCTGTTTTTT
d_call: TRBD1
clone_size: few
j_call: TRBJ2-2
v_call: TRBV6-5

cdr3_aa: CASSRDYFSSYEQYF
cdr3_nt: TGCGCCAGCAGCAGAGACTACTTCAGCTCCTACGAGCAGTACTTC
d_call: -
clone_size: -
j_call: TRBJ2-7
v_call: TRBV5-1

cdr3_aa: CASSQATHPNYGYTF
cdr3_nt: TGTGCCAGCAGCCAAGCCACCCACCCAAACTATGGCTACACCTTC
d_call: -
clone_size: -
j_call: TRBJ1-2
v_call: TRBV3-1

cdr3_aa: CASSPTGTLRKSDEQFF
cdr3_nt: TGTGCCAGTAGTCCTACTGGGACTCTCAGAAAGTCGGATGAGCAGTTCTTC
d_call: -
clone_size: few
j_call: TRBJ2-1
v_call: TRBV19

cdr3_aa: CASSSWGLAGGRYSIQYF
cdr3_nt: TGTGCCAGCAGCTCCTGGGGACTAGCGGGGGGGCGATACAGCATTCAGTACTTC
d_call: TRBD2
clone_size: -
j_call: TRBJ2-4
v_call: TRBV11-2

cdr3_aa: CASSIGGQYTDTQYF
cdr3_nt: TGTGCCAGTAGTATAGGCGGACAGTACACAGATACGCAGTATTTT
d_call: -
clone_size: -
j_call: TRBJ2-3
v_call: TRBV19

cdr3_aa: CATSDRGTGEGTQYF
cdr3_nt: TGTGCCACCAGTGACCGAGGGACAGGGGAGGGTACGCAGTATTTT
d_call: TRBD1
clone_size: -
j_call: TRBJ2-3
v_call: TRBV24-1

cdr3_aa: CASSGGDPRSYEQYF
cdr3_nt: TGTGCCAGCAGCGGGGGGGACCCCCGCTCCTACGAGCAGTACTTC
d_call: -
clone_size: few
j_call: TRBJ2-7
v_call: TRBV9

cdr3_aa: CASSLEELFF
cdr3_nt: TGTGCCAGCAGCTTGGAGGAGCTGTTTTTT
d_call: -
clone_size: many
j_call: TRBJ2-2
v_call: TRBV7-9

cdr3_aa: CASTEGLFSYNEQFF
cdr3_nt: TGTGCCAGCACTGAGGGACTCTTCTCCTACAATGAGCAGTTCTTC
d_call: -
clone_size: few
j_call: TRBJ2-1
v_call: TRBV28

cdr3_aa: CASTRRGSGTDTQYF
cdr3_nt: TGTGCCAGCACCCGGAGGGGATCTGGCACAGATACGCAGTATTTT
d_call: -
clone_size: few
j_call: TRBJ2-3
v_call: TRBV12-3/TRBV12-4

cdr3_aa: CASSPGTGGEFGIQYF
cdr3_nt: TGCGCCAGCAGCCCAGGGACAGGGGGAGAGTTTGGCATTCAGTACTTC
d_call: TRBD1
clone_size: few
j_call: TRBJ2-4
v_call: TRBV4-3

cdr3_aa: CASSLGRSSGNTIYF
cdr3_nt: TGCGCCAGCAGCTTGGGACGGAGCTCTGGAAACACCATATATTTT
d_call: -
clone_size: -
j_call: TRBJ1-3
v_call: TRBV5-1

cdr3_aa: CASSLDGTLNTEAFF
cdr3_nt: TGCGCCAGCAGCTTGGATGGGACACTGAACACTGAAGCTTTCTTT
d_call: -
clone_size: -
j_call: TRBJ1-1
v_call: TRBV5-1

cdr3_aa: CASSRQGFTWEQYF
cdr3_nt: TGTGCCAGCAGCCGACAGGGATTTACTTGGGAGCAGTACTTC
d_call: TRBD1
clone_size: many
j_call: TRBJ2-7
v_call: TRBV7-2

cdr3_aa: CASSQGGTYEQYF
cdr3_nt: TGTGCCAGCAGCCAGGGGGGAACCTACGAGCAGTACTTC
d_call: -
clone_size: -
j_call: TRBJ2-7
v_call: TRBV7-9

cdr3_aa: CSVEVRGLAGGTGELFF
cdr3_nt: TGCAGCGTTGAAGTAAGGGGACTAGCGGGGGGCACCGGGGAGCTGTTTTTT
d_call: TRBD2
clone_size: -
j_call: TRBJ2-2
v_call: TRBV29-1

cdr3_aa: CSARGDRVYGYTF
cdr3_nt: TGCAGTGCTAGAGGGGACAGGGTCTATGGCTACACCTTC
d_call: TRBD1
clone_size: many
j_call: TRBJ1-2
v_call: TRBV20-1